This record concerns one T cell receptor (beta chain) sequence. These data belong to a study of blood T cell repertoires in COVID-19. At the level of the study: Some COVID-19 samples were acute and others convalescent; all came from the United States, Italy and Spain. T cells, B-cell-depleted T cells, or PBMCs provided the cDNA or gDNA that served as material.

The authors' processing: Amplification of reference gene primers provided the estimated nucleated cell counts. TCRdb's table, derived via immunoSEQ multiplex PCR, lists solely in-frame clones and lacks some. The V and J calls and the clone size are those of that table, but D and trimming were determined from the DNA. The sample yields about 160,000 clones, approximately 86% seen once. The germline V gene has CDR1 KGHDR and CDR2 SFDVKD. V lost 9 bases, J lost 6 bases, and 14 bases lay in between. The CDR3 extends over 13 amino acids. This rearrangement joins TRBV24-1 to TRBJ2-1, with D possibly matching TRBD1 (5 bases). The sample taken for sequencing was peripheral blood. This receptor was taken from a woman aged 55-69 years who had recovered from COVID-19. CDR3 amino acids: CATRPGAANEQFF. The CDR3 bases are TGTGCCACCCGCCCTGGGGCCGCCAATGAGCAGTTCTTC.